A single TCR beta chain is shown here with its context. This clonotype showed up many times. There is no known antigen for this receptor. Base qualities were left out, and no much larger clone turns up one base away. The CDR3 measures 14 amino acids from cysteine to phenylalanine. Only the CDR3 part of the read is kept: 42 bases, read in frame from the first base. V is clipped by 3 bases and J by 3 bases, and the sequence between their germline boundaries is 15 bases long. CDR1 SQVTM and CDR2 ANQGSEA are derived from the germline V gene. Amplification of TCR beta CDR3 regions was carried out from RNA transcripts. The TCR CDR3 was subjected to a first round of RT-PCR using the HTBI primer set and the Qiagen OneStep RT-PCR kit. The libraries were constructed in a second round of multiplex PCR and then size-selected and purified. The libraries were sequenced on an Illumina HiSeq2000 using paired-end 100 bp reads. The authors' pipeline ran thus. SOAPnuke was used to process the raw data, removing reads that contained adapters or uncalled bases, had a mean Phred below 15, or lacked an exact match to the constant primer or identifier. COPE v1.2.5 was used to merge high-quality paired reads, and clonotypes were defined as unique nucleotide sequences. Clonotypes were aligned to IMGT TRBV, TRBD and TRBJ reference segments using MiTCR v1.1. The analysis was restricted to V-J combinations with a frequency above 0.0001, which together covered just over 98% of the repertoires. A TCS score was defined as the ratio between F50 (clonal expansion) and ExV (chaos), using BLOSUM62-based TCRdist between CDR3 peptides within each V-J. Welch's t-statistics and random forest reduced roughly 530 V-J features to around 14, which were used in a naive Bayes classifier (R e1071). TCRdb reworked the public reads: Q25 trimming with fastp, MiXCR clone assembly, productive beta chains retained. Entries that share a CDR3 protein sequence are merged under the most common genes and DNA. TCRdb, not the authors, supplied the V and J calls. The sample includes about 610,000 distinct CDR3 sequences, with about 16% observed a single time. The ten top clones hold 2.5% to 4% of the sample.

Ophthalmopathy patients had moderately to severely active disease, Clinical Activity Score of at least 3, NOSPECS grade of at least 4, and duration under 3 months. The study excluded patients with uncontrolled infections, other autoimmune diseases, pregnancy or lactation. Diagnoses relied on clinical symptoms, serum thyroxine and TRAb, thyroid ultrasound and orbital computed tomography. PBMCs were separated from 10 ml of fresh peripheral blood using Ficoll-Paque density gradient centrifugation. Total RNA was extracted with Trizol reagent, and quality was checked on an Agilent 2100 Bioanalyzer. This entry comes from a study of T cells in Graves' hyperthyroidism and ophthalmopathy (dated by TCRdb to between 2019 and 2020). In terms of the full investigation: Peripheral blood was sampled at the time of initial diagnosis, prior to any treatment. A discovery cohort of fewer than 110 patients, roughly 45 with Graves' ophthalmopathy and 55 to 60 with stable Graves' hyperthyroidism, was used to find distinguishing TCR V-J signatures. Prospective prediction of ophthalmopathy was tested in an independent validation cohort consisting of 18 hyperthyroidism patients and approximately 16 patients who later progressed to ophthalmopathy. The approximately 100 discovery patients were randomly divided into training and test sets at a 7:3 ratio. Thyroid tissue and blood T-cell repertoires from several Graves' hyperthyroidism patients were also compared in the study. Once sampling was done, hyperthyroidism patients were given methimazole at a starting dose of 30 mg daily, whereas ophthalmopathy patients were given high-dose intravenous methylprednisolone. The paper describes TCR Vbeta CDR3 sequencing of more than 120 peripheral blood samples, made up of some 40 ophthalmopathy patients, 70 to 80 hyperthyroidism patients and 17 progressor patients.

On the study overall, not on this receptor specifically: A 13 V-J signature model separated ophthalmopathy from stable hyperthyroidism, with about 88% sensitivity and 81.08% specificity in cross-validation and 80%/75% in testing. In validation, the model predicted progression to ophthalmopathy with approximately 70% sensitivity and 72% to 75% specificity, a median of approximately 6.7 months before onset. Sample size was not statistically predetermined, and investigators were not blinded to group allocation. Most expanded thyroid clonotypes (frequency above 0.001) were also detected in blood, suggesting blood repertoires may reflect thyroid immune responses.

The source material was blood. This receptor was identified in a woman aged 40 to 49 with Graves' ophthalmopathy. The rearrangement joined TRBV29-1 to TRBJ2-7; the D gene is perhaps TRBD2, on 6 matching bases. The sequenced DNA is TGCAGCGTTGACGGGGGAGACGAGATCTACGAGCAGTACTTC. It codes for CSVDGGDEIYEQYF.